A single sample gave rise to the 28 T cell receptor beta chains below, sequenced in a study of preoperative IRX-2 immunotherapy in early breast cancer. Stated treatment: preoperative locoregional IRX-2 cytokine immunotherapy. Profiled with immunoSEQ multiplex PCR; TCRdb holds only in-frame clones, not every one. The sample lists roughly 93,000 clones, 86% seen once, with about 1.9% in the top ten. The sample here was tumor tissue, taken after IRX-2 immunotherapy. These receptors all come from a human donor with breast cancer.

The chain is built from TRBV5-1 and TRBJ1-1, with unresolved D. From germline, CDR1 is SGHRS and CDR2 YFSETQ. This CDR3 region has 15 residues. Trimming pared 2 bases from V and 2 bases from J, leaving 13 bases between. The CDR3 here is CASSFLSDRNTEAFF. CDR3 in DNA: TGCGCCAGCAGCTTTTTATCCGACCGAAACACTGAAGCTTTCTTT.

CDR3 DNA sequence: TGTGCCACCAGCAGAGATCGGGGGGCCTCAAATGAAAAACTGTTTTTT. Its protein product is CATSRDRGASNEKLFF. The chain joins TRBV15 to TRBJ1-4, with D perhaps TRBD1 (6 bases). The germline V gene encodes CDR1 LNHNV and CDR2 YYDKDF (reference sequence). This CDR3 comprises 16 residues. The V and J ends lost 0 bases and 5 bases respectively, with 13 bases between them.

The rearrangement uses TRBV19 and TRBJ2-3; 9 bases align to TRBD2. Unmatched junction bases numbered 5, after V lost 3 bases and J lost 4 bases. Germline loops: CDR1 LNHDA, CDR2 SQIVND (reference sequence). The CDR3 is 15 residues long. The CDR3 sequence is CASSIAGGPADTQYF. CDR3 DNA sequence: TGTGCCAGTAGTATCGCGGGAGGGCCGGCAGATACGCAGTATTTT.

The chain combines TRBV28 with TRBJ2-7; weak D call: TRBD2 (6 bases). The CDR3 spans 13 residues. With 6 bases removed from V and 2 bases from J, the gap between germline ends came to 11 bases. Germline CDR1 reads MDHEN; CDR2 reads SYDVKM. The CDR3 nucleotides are TGTGCCAGCAGATCGGGACTCACCTACGAGCAGTACTTC. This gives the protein CASRSGLTYEQYF. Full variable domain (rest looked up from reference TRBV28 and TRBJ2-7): DVKVTQSSRYLVKRTGEKVFLECVQDMDHENMFWYRQDPGLGLRLIYFSYDVKMKEKGDIPEGYSVSREKKERFSLILESASTNQTSMYLCASRSGLTYEQYFGPGTRLTVT.

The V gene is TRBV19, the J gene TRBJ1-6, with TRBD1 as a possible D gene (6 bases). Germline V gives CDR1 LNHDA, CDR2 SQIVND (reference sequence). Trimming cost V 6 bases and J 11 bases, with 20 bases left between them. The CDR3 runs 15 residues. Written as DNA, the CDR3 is TGTGCCAGTAGCGTTGGGGACACTACCTACCCACCCCTCCACTTT. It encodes CASSVGDTTYPPLHF.

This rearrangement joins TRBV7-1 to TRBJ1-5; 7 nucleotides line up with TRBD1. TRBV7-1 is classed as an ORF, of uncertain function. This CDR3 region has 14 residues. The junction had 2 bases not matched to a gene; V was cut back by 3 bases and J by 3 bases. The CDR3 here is CASSSGQFNQPQHF. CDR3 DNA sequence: TGTGCCAGCAGCTCGGGACAGTTCAATCAGCCCCAGCATTTT.

The CDR3 region has the DNA TGTGCCAGCAGCTCCTTGGGTGCGGGGTACAATGAGCAGTTCTTC. The encoded protein is CASSSLGAGYNEQFF. The chain employs TRBV11-3 and TRBJ2-1, with D possibly TRBD2 on 6 matching bases. Per germline, CDR1 SGHNT and CDR2 YENEEA. Trimming stripped 4 bases from V and 4 bases from J, with 14 bases between. The CDR3 length is 15 residues.

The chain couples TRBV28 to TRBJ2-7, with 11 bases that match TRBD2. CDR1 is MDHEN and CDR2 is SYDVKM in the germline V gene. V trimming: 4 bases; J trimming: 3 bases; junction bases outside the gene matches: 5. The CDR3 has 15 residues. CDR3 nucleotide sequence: TGTGCCAGCAGTTATCGGACTAGCGGGCACTACGAGCAGTACTTC. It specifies CASSYRTSGHYEQYF.

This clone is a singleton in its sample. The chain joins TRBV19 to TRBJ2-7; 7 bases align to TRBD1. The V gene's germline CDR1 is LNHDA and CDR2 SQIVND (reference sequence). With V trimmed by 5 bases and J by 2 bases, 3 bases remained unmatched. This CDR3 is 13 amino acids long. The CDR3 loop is CASSVTGTYEQYF. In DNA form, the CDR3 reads TGTGCCAGTAGTGTGACAGGGACCTACGAGCAGTACTTC. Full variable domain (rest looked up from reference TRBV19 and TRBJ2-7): DGGITQSPKYLFRKEGQNVTLSCEQNLNHDAMYWYRQDPGQGLRLIYYSQIVNDFQKGDIAEGYSVSREKKESFPLTVTSAQKNPTAFYLCASSVTGTYEQYFGPGTRLTVT.

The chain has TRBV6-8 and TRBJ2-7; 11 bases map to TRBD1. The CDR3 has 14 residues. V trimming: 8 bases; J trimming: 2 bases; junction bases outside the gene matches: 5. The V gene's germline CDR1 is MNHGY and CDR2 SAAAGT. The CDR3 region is CASAGQGATYEQYF. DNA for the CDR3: TGTGCCAGCGCCGGACAGGGGGCGACCTACGAGCAGTACTTC.

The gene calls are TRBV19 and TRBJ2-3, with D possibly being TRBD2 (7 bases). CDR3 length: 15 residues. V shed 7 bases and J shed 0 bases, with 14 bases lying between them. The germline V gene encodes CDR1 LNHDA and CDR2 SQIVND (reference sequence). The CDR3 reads CASKGGPLSTDTQYF. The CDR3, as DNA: TGTGCCAGTAAGGGGGGGCCGTTAAGCACAGATACGCAGTATTTT.

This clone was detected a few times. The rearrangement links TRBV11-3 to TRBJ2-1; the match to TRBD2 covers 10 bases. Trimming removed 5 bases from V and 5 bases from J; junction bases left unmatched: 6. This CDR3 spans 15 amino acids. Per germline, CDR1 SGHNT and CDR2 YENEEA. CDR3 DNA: TGTGCCAGCAGCATAACTAGCGGGAAAAACAATGAGCAGTTCTTC. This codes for CASSITSGKNNEQFF.

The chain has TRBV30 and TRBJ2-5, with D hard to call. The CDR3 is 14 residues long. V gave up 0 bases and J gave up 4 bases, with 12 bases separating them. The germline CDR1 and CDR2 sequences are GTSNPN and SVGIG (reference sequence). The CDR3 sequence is CAWSVGAFGETQYF. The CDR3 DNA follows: TGTGCCTGGAGTGTTGGAGCCTTTGGAGAGACCCAGTACTTC.

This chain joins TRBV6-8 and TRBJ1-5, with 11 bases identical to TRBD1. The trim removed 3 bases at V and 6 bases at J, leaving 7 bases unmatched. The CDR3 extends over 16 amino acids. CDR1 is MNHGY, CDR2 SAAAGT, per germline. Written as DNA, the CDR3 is TGTGCCAGCAGTTATGCCCCAGGGACAGGGGGTCAGCCCCAGCATTTT. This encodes CASSYAPGTGGQPQHF.

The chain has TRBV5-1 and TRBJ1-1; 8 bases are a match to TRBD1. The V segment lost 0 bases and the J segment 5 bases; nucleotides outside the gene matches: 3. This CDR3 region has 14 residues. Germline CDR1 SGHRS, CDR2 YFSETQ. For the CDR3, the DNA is TGCGCCAGCAGCTTGGGGACAGGGAAGACTGAAGCTTTCTTT. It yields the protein CASSLGTGKTEAFF.

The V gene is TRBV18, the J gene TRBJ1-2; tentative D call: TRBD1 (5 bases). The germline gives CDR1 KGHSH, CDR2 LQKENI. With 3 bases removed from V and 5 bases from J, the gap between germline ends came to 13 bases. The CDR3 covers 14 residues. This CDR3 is CASSPSGGEYGYTF. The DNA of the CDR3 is TGTGCCAGCTCACCCAGTGGGGGGGAGTATGGCTACACCTTC.

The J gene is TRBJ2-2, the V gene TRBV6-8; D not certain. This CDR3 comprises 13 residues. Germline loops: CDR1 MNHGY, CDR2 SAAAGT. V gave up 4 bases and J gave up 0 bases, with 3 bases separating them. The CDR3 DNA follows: TGTGCCAGCAGTTCAACGAACACCGGGGAGCTGTTTTTT. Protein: CASSSTNTGELFF.

The CDR3 loop is CSVGQGTGGALNYGYTF. The CDR3 DNA follows: TGCAGCGTAGGCCAGGGGACAGGGGGAGCCCTTAACTATGGCTACACCTTC. This chain uses TRBV29-1 with TRBJ1-2, with TRBD1 matching 11 bases. Germline lookup yields CDR1 SQVTM and CDR2 ANQGSEA. The CDR3 has 17 amino acids. V lost 6 bases and J lost 1; bases outside the gene matches: 13.

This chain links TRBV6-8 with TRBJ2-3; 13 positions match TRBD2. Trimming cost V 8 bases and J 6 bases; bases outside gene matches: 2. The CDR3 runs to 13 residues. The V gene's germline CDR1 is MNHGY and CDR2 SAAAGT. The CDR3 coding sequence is TGTGCCAGCGGACTAGCGGGAGTTGATACGCAGTATTTT. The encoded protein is CASGLAGVDTQYF.

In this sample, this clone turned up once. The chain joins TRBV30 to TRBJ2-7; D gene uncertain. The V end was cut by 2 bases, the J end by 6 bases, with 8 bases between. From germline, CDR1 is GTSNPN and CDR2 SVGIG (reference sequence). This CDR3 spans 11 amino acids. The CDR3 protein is CAWSQTGEQYF. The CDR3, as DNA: TGTGCCTGGAGTCAGACGGGCGAGCAGTACTTC.

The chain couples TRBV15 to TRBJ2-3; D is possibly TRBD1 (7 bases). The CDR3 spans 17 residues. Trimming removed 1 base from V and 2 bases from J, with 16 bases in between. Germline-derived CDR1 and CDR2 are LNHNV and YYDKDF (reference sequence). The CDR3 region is CATSRGGGGTPTDTQYF. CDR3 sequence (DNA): TGTGCCACCAGCAGAGGAGGGGGCGGGACGCCCACAGATACGCAGTATTTT.

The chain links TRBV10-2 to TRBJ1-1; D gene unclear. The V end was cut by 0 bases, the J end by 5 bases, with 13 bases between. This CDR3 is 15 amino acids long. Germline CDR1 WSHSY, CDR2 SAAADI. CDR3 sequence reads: CASSESGPLGTEAFF. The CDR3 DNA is TGCGCCAGCAGTGAGTCTGGCCCCTTGGGAACTGAAGCTTTCTTT.

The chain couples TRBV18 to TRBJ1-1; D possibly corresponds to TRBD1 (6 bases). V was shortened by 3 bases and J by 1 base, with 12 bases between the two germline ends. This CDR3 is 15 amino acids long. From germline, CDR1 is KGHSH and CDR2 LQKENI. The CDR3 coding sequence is TGTGCCAGCTCACCGGGTGTAGGGGGGAACACTGAAGCTTTCTTT. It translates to CASSPGVGGNTEAFF.

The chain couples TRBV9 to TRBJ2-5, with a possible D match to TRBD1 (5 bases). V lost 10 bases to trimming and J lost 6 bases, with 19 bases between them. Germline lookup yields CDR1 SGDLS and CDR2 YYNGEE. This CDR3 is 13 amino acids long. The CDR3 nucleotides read TGTGCCGGAACAGGCTTAAAGGGGAAGACCCAGTACTTC. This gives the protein CAGTGLKGKTQYF.

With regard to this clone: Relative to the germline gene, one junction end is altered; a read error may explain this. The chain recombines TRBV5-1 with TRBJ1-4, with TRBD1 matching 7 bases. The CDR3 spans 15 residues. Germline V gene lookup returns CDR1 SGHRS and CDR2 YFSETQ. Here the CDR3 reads CASSLAARGDEKLFF. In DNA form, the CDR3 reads TGCGCCAGCAGTTTGGCGGCCAGGGGGGATGAAAAACTGTTTTTT.

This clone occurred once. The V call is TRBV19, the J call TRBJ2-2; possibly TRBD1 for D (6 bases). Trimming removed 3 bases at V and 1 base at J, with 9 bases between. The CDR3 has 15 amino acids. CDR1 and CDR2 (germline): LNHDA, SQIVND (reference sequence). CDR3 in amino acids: CASSIWTVNTGELFF. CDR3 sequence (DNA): TGTGCCAGTAGTATTTGGACAGTGAACACCGGGGAGCTGTTTTTT.

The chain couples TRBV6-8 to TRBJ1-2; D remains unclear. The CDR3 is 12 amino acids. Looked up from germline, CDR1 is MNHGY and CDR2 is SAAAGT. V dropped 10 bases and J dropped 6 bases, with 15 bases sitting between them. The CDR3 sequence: CAINGQRDGYTF. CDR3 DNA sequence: TGTGCCATCAACGGGCAAAGGGATGGCTACACCTTC.

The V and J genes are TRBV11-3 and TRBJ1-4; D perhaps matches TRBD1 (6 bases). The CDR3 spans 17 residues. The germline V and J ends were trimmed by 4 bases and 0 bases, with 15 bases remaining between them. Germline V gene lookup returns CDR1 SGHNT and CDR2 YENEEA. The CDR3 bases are TGTGCCAGCAGCTGGGACCGGGGGGCCTCAACTAATGAAAAACTGTTTTTT. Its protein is CASSWDRGASTNEKLFF.